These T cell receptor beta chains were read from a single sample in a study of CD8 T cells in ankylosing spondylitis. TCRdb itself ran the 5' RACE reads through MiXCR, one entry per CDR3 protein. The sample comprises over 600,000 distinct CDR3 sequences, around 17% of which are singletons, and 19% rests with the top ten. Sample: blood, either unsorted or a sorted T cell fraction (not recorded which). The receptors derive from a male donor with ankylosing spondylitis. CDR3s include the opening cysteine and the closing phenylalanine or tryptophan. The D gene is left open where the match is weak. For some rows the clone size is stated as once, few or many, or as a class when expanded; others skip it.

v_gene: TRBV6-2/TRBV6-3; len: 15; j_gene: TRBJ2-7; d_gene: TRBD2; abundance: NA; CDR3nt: TGTGCCAGCAGGCCAAGGACTAGCGGGGAATACGAGCAGTACTTC; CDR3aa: CASRPRTSGEYEQYF
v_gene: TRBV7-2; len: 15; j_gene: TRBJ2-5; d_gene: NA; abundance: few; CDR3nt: TGTGCCAGCAGCTTAGCAGTGGGGGTGGCAGAGACCCAGTACTTC; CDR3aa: CASSLAVGVAETQYF
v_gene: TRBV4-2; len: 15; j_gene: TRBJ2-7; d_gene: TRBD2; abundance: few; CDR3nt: TGTGCCAGCAGCCAAGAAGTAGCGGGGGTAAAGGAGCAGTACTTC; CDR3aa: CASSQEVAGVKEQYF
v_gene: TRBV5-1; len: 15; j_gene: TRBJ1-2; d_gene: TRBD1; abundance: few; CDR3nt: TGCGCCAGCAGCAACAGGGGGCAGGCGAGCTATGGCTACACCTTC; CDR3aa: CASSNRGQASYGYTF
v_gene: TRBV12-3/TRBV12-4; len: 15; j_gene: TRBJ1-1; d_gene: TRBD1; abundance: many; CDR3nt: TGTGCCAGCACCGCCCTCGGACAGGGGAACACTGAAGCTTTCTTT; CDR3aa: CASTALGQGNTEAFF
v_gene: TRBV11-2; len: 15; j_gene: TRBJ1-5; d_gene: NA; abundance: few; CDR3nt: TGTGCCAGCAGGAAAGGAGGGGACGGCAATCAGCCCCAGCATTTT; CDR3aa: CASRKGGDGNQPQHF
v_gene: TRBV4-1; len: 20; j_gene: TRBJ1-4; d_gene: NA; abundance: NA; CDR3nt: TGCGCCAGCAGCCAATTTCAAGAAGCGACAGGCGCTGCAACTAATGAAAAACTGTTTTTT; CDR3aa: CASSQFQEATGAATNEKLFF
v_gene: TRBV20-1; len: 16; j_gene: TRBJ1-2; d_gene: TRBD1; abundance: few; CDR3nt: TGCAGTGCCCCACAGGACAGGGTCGGGACTAACTATGGCTACACCTTC; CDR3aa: CSAPQDRVGTNYGYTF
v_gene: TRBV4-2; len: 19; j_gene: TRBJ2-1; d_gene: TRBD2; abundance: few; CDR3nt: TGTGCCAGCAGCCCCCGTGGCGGGACTAGCGGGAGTTCCTACAATGAGCAGTTCTTC; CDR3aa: CASSPRGGTSGSSYNEQFF
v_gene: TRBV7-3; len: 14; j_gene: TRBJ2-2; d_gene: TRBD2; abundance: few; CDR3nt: TGTGCCAGCAGGGGACTAGCCCACACCGGGGAGCTGTTTTTT; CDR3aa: CASRGLAHTGELFF
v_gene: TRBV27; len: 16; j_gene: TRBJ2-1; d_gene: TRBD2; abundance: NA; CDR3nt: TGTGCCAGCAGTCCCATACTAGCGGGAGACTACAATGAGCAGTTCTTC; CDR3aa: CASSPILAGDYNEQFF
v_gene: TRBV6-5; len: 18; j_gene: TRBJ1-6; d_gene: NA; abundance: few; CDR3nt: TGTGCCAGCAGTTACCGGGGAAGCTCGAGCTCCTATAATTCACCCCTCCACTTT; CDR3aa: CASSYRGSSSSYNSPLHF
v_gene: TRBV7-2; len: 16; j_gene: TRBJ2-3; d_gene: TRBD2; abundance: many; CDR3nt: TGTGCCTCCCGTCCCAGCGGGAGAACCTACACAGATACGCAGTATTTT; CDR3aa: CASRPSGRTYTDTQYF
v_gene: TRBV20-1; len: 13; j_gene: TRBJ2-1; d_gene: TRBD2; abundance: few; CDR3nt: TGCAGTGCTAGGAGCGGGAGTCGGGGTGAGCAGTTCTTC; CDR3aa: CSARSGSRGEQFF
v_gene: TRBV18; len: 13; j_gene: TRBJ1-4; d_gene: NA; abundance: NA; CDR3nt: TGTGCCAGCTCAATGGGGGCGACTGAAAAACTGTTTTTT; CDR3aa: CASSMGATEKLFF
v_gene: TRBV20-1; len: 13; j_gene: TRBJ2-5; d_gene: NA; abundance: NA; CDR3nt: TGCAGTGCCACCGGACCCACGGGGGAGACCCAGTACTTC; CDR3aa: CSATGPTGETQYF
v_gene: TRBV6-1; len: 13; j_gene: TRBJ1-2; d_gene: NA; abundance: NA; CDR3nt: TGTGCCAGCAGTACAGGGTTAGGGTATGGCTACACCTTC; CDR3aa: CASSTGLGYGYTF
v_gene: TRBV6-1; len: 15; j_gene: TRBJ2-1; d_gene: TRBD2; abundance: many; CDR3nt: TGTGCCAGCAGACGACCGGGACTAGCGGACCCGCGGCTGTTCTTC; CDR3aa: CASRRPGLADPRLFF
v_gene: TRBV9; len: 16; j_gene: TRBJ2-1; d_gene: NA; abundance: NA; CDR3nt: TGTGCCAGCAGCCCAGCCACAGGGCTGACCTACAATGAGCAGTTCTTC; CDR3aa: CASSPATGLTYNEQFF
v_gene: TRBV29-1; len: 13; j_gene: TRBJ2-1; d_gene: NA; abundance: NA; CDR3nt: TGCAGCGCCCGGCAACAGGCCTTGGGTGAGCAGTTCTTC; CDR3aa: CSARQQALGEQFF
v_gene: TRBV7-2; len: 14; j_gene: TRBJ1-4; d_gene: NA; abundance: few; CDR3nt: TGTGCCAGCAGCCGCAGCGCGCAGGGTGAAAAACTGTTTTTT; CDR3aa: CASSRSAQGEKLFF
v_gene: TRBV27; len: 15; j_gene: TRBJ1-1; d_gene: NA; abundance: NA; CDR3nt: TGTGCCAGCAGTTCGGCGGGGGCCGGGAACACTGAAGCTTTCTTT; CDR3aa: CASSSAGAGNTEAFF
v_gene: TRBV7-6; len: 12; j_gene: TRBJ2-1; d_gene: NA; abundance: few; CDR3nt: TGTGCCAGCAGCTTAGAGGGAGGTGAGCAGTTCTTC; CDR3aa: CASSLEGGEQFF
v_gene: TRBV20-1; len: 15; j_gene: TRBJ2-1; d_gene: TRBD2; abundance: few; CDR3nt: TGCAGTGCTAGGAGCGGGAGGGCCGTGGTGAATGAGCAGTTCTTC; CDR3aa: CSARSGRAVVNEQFF
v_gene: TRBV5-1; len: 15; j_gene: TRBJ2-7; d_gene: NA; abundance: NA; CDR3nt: TGCGCCAGCAGCTTGACGGGGTACCCTTCCTACGAGCAGTACTTC; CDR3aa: CASSLTGYPSYEQYF
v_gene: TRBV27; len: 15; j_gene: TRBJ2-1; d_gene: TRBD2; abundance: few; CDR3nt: TGTGCCAGCAGTAGGGGACTAGCGAGCTACAATGAGCAGTTCTTC; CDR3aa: CASSRGLASYNEQFF
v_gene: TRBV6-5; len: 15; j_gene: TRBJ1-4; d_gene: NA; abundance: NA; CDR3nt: TGTGCCAGCAGTTCTTACATAGAAACTAATGAAAAACTGTTTTTT; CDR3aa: CASSSYIETNEKLFF
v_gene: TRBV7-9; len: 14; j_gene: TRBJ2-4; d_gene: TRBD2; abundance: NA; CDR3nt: TGTGCCAGCAGCTCCAGGACTAGCGGAAACATTCAGTACTTC; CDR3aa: CASSSRTSGNIQYF
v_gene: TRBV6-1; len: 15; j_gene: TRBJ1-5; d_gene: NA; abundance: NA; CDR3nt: TGTGCCAGCAGTGAATCCGCGGCTAGCAATCAGCCCCAGCATTTT; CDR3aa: CASSESAASNQPQHF
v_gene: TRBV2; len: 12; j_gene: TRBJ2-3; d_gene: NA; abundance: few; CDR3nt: TGTGCCAGCAGGGAACTAGCAGATACGCAGTATTTT; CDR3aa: CASRELADTQYF
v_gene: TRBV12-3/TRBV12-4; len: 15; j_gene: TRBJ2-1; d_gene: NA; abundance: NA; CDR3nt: TGTGCCAGCAGTCCACCAGAGAGCTCCTACAATGAGCAGTTCTTC; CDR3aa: CASSPPESSYNEQFF
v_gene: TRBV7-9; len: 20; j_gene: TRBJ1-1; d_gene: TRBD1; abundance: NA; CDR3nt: TGTGCCAGCAGCTTAATCTTTGGTGGACAGGGGCGCAAGGGGAACACTGAAGCTTTCTTT; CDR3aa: CASSLIFGGQGRKGNTEAFF
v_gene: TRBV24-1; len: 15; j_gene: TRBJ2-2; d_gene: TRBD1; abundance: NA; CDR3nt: TGTGCCACCAGTGACTGGGGGACAGACACCGGGGAGCTGTTTTTT; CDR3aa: CATSDWGTDTGELFF
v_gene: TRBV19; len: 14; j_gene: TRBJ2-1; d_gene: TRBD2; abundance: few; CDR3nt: TGTGCCAGTACGCGGCGGGGGACCTACAATGAGCAGTTCTTC; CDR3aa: CASTRRGTYNEQFF
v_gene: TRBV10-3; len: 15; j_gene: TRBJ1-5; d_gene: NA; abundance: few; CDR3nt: TGTGCCATCAGTGAAAGCGGGGTTAGCAATCAGCCCCAGCATTTT; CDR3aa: CAISESGVSNQPQHF
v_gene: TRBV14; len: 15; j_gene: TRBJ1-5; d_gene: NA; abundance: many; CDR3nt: TGCGCCAGCAGCCCCGGGGGCCAAGGCAATCAGCCCCAGCATTTT; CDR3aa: CASSPGGQGNQPQHF
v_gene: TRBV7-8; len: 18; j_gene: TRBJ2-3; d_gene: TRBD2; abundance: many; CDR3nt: TGTGCCAGCAGCTCGGGACTAGCGGGAGGGCCCACTATGATTGCGCAGTATTTT; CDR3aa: CASSSGLAGGPTMIAQYF
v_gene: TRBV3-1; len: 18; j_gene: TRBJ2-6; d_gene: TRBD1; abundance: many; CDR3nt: TGTGCCAGCAGCCCACTAAGGACAGGGGGCGTTGGGGCCAACGTCCTGACTTTC; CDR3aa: CASSPLRTGGVGANVLTF
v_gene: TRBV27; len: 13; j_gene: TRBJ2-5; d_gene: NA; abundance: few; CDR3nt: TGTGCCAGCAGTTTAGCTCTAGCAGAGACCCAGTACTTC; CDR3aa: CASSLALAETQYF
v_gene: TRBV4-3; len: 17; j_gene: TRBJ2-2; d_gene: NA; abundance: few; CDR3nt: TGCGCCAGCAGCCATCCGACCACCTTAGGGAACACCGGGGAGCTGTTTTTT; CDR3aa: CASSHPTTLGNTGELFF
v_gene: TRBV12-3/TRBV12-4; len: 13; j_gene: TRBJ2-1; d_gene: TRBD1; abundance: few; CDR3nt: TGTGCCAGCAGTATATTACAGGGGTATGAGCAGTTCTTC; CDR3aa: CASSILQGYEQFF
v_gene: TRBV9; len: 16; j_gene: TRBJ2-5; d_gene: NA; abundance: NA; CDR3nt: TGTGCCAGCAGCGCAACCGGACGGCCGTACCAAGAGACCCAGTACTTC; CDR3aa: CASSATGRPYQETQYF
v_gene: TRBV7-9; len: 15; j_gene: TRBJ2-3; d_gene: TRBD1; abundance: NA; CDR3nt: TGTGCCAGCAGCCCGGTGACAGGGGGCTATGGTACGCAGTATTTT; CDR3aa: CASSPVTGGYGTQYF
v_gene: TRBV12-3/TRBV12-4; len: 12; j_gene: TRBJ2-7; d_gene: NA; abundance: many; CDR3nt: TGTGCCAGCAGTTTACAGTCCTACGAGCAGTACTTC; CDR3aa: CASSLQSYEQYF
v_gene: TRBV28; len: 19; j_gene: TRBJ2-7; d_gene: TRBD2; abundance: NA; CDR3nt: TGTGCCAGCAGTTTTAGTCTGGGGGCTAGCGGGAGGGACTCCTACGAGCAGTACTTC; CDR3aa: CASSFSLGASGRDSYEQYF
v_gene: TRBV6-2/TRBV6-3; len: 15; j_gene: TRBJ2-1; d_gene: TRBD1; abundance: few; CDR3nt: TGTGCCAGCACCTTCGACAGGGGGCGCGTCAATGAGCAGTTCTTC; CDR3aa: CASTFDRGRVNEQFF
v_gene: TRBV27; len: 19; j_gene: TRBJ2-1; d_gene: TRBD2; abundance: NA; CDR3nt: TGTGCCAGCAGTTTATCCCCGGTACTAGCGGGGGGCTCCTACAATGAGCAGTTCTTC; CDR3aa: CASSLSPVLAGGSYNEQFF
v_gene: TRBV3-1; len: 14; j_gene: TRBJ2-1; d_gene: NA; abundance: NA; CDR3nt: TGTGCCAGCAGCCAAGACCCCATCGTAAATGAGCAGTTCTTC; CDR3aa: CASSQDPIVNEQFF
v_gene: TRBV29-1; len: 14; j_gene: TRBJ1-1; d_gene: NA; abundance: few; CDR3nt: TGCAGCGTTGAAGATATGTGGGAGAACACTGAAGCTTTCTTT; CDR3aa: CSVEDMWENTEAFF
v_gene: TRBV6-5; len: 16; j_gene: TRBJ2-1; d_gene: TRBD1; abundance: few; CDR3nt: TGTGCCAGCAGTTACAGGGGGCCGAGCTCCTACAATGAGCAGTTCTTC; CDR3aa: CASSYRGPSSYNEQFF
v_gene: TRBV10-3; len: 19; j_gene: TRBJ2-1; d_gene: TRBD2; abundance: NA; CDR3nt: TGTGCCATCAGTGCCGCCACCACCGTCGGCGGGAGGGTCTACAATGAGCAGTTCTTC; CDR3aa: CAISAATTVGGRVYNEQFF
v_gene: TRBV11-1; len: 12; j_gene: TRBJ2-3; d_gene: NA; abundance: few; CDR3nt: TGTGCCAGCAGCCACCCCACAGATACGCAGTATTTT; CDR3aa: CASSHPTDTQYF
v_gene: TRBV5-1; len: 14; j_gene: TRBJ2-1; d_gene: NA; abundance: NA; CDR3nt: TGCGCCAGCAGCTTGGCCCAGCTAGTAGACGAGCAGTTCTTC; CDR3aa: CASSLAQLVDEQFF
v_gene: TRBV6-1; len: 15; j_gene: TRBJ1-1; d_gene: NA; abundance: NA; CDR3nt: TGTGCCAGCAGTGACCCCAGGAGGGGCTTCACTGAAGCTTTCTTT; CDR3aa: CASSDPRRGFTEAFF